The 10 T cell receptor beta chains below were found in one sample sequenced in a study of blood T cell repertoires in COVID-19. The table came from immunoSEQ multiplex PCR; TCRdb's copy has only in-frame clones and leaves some out. Seen here are around 160,000 clones, almost 90% observed once, and the top ten hold under 3%. The source material was peripheral blood. The receptors stem from a human donor in a cohort sampled during active COVID-19.

The rearrangement uses TRBV18 and TRBJ1-5; 10 bases are a match to TRBD1. V trimming: 3 bases; J trimming: 9 bases; junction bases outside the gene matches: 5. There are 14 residues in the CDR3. Germline loops: CDR1 KGHSH, CDR2 LQKENI. In DNA, the CDR3 is TGTGCCAGCTCACCCGGGACAGGGGTACGGCCCCAGCATTTT. Encoded protein: CASSPGTGVRPQHF.

Only one count was recorded for this clone. The V call is TRBV6-5, the J call TRBJ2-1; D might be TRBD1 (5 bases). Between the trimmed V and J ends, which lost 4 bases and 0 bases, there was a span of 13 bases. This CDR3 comprises 16 residues. Germline V gives CDR1 MNHEY, CDR2 SVGAGI. Written as DNA, the CDR3 is TGTGCCAGCAGTTCCCGGACACCGACCTCCTACAATGAGCAGTTCTTC. Translated: CASSSRTPTSYNEQFF.

This clone has more than one count but fewer than ten. V usage is TRBV2 and J usage is TRBJ1-2; D is ambiguous. V was clipped by 3 bases and J by 5 bases, with 10 bases between them. This CDR3 comprises 13 residues. Germline V gene lookup returns CDR1 SNHLY and CDR2 FYNNEI. DNA of the CDR3: TGTGCCAGCAGTGAGTCCCTAACTTATGGCTACACCTTC. Amino acid sequence: CASSESLTYGYTF. Full variable domain (outside the CDR3, taken from reference TRBV2 and TRBJ1-2): EPEVTQTPSHQVTQMGQEVILRCVPISNHLYFYWYRQILGQKVEFLVSFYNNEISEKSEIFDDQFSVERPDGSNFTLKIRSTKLEDSAMYFCASSESLTYGYTFGSGTRLTVV.

The chain has TRBV11-3 and TRBJ2-7; D might be TRBD2 (6 bases). The CDR3 extends over 14 amino acids. V lost 5 bases and J lost 7, with 18 bases in between. Germline assignment: CDR1 SGHNT and CDR2 YENEEA. The CDR3 region has the DNA TGTGCCAGCAGCCTGCACGGGACTTCCCCAGAGCAGTACTTC. Its protein product is CASSLHGTSPEQYF. Based on the CDR3 plus reference TRBV11-3 and TRBJ2-7, the full variable domain is EAGVVQSPRYKIIEKKQPVAFWCNPISGHNTLYWYLQNLGQGPELLIRYENEEAVDDSQLPKDRFSAERLKGVDSTLKIQPAELGDSAVYLCASSLHGTSPEQYFGPGTRLTVT.

The chain couples TRBV28 to TRBJ1-6; D unclear. Trimming took off 2 bases at V and 7 bases at J, with 12 bases between the two ends. The CDR3 spans 15 residues. CDR1 MDHEN and CDR2 SYDVKM come from the germline V gene. CDR3 DNA sequence: TGTGCCAGCAGTTTACCCGACGGGGAGAATTCACCCCTCCACTTT. Translation: CASSLPDGENSPLHF.

The chain is built from TRBV5-1 and TRBJ2-1; 7 nucleotides line up with TRBD2. The CDR3 runs 15 residues. J gave up 8 bases and V 0 bases, and 8 bases lay outside the gene matches. Germline V CDR1 and CDR2: SGHRS, YFSETQ. CDR3 coding DNA: TGCGCCAGCAGCTTGGAGGGGCGGGAGTTCGATGAGCAGTTCTTC. Its protein product is CASSLEGREFDEQFF. The full variable domain, with the rest looked up from reference TRBV5-1 and TRBJ2-1, is KAGVTQTPRYLIKTRGQQVTLSCSPISGHRSVSWYQQTPGQGLQFLFEYFSETQRNKGNFPGRFSGRQFSNSRSEMNVSTLELGDSALYLCASSLEGREFDEQFFGPGTRLTVL.

The chain employs TRBV21-1 and TRBJ1-2; TRBD1, the table's D call, was not compared with the DNA. TRBV21-1 is a pseudogene locus. The CDR3 spans 15 residues. CDR3 sequence reads: CASKPRTGVNYGYTF. In nucleotides, the CDR3 is TGTGCCAGCAAACCAAGGACAGGGGTGAACTATGGCTACACCTTC.

The rearrangement uses TRBV4-3 and TRBJ2-7; TRBD2 agrees at 7 bases. Trimming cost V 0 bases and J 2 bases; bases outside gene matches: 7. Germline V gene sequence: CDR1 LGHNA, CDR2 YSLEER. The CDR3 spans 16 residues. Here the CDR3 DNA reads TGCGCCAGCAGCCAAGATTGGTCCGGACTAGCCTACGAGCAGTACTTC. Translating it yields CASSQDWSGLAYEQYF.

The chain employs TRBV4-1 and TRBJ2-1; D is possibly TRBD1 (6 bases). V shed 1 base and J shed 6 bases, with 10 bases lying between them. Germline CDR1 MGHRA, CDR2 YSYEKL. The CDR3 is 14 amino acids. The CDR3 DNA reads as TGCGCCAGCAGCCAAGGTGTAGGGGGCAATGAGCAGTTCTTC. Protein sequence: CASSQGVGGNEQFF.

The V gene is TRBV7-9, the J gene TRBJ2-5; TRBD2 aligns across 7 bases. Germline V lookup: CDR1 SEHNR, CDR2 FQNEAQ (reference sequence). This CDR3 has 16 amino acids. V shed 1 base and J 5 bases; nucleotides not matched to a gene: 10. The CDR3 nucleotides are TGTGCCAGCAGCTTAGAACAGCGGAGGACTAGGGAGACCCAGTACTTC. It encodes CASSLEQRRTRETQYF. Full variable domain (outside the CDR3, taken from reference TRBV7-9 and TRBJ2-5): DTGVSQNPRHKITKRGQNVTFRCDPISEHNRLYWYRQTLGQGPEFLTYFQNEAQLEKSRLLSDRFSAERPKGSFSTLEIQRTEQGDSAMYLCASSLEQRRTRETQYFGPGTRLLVL.